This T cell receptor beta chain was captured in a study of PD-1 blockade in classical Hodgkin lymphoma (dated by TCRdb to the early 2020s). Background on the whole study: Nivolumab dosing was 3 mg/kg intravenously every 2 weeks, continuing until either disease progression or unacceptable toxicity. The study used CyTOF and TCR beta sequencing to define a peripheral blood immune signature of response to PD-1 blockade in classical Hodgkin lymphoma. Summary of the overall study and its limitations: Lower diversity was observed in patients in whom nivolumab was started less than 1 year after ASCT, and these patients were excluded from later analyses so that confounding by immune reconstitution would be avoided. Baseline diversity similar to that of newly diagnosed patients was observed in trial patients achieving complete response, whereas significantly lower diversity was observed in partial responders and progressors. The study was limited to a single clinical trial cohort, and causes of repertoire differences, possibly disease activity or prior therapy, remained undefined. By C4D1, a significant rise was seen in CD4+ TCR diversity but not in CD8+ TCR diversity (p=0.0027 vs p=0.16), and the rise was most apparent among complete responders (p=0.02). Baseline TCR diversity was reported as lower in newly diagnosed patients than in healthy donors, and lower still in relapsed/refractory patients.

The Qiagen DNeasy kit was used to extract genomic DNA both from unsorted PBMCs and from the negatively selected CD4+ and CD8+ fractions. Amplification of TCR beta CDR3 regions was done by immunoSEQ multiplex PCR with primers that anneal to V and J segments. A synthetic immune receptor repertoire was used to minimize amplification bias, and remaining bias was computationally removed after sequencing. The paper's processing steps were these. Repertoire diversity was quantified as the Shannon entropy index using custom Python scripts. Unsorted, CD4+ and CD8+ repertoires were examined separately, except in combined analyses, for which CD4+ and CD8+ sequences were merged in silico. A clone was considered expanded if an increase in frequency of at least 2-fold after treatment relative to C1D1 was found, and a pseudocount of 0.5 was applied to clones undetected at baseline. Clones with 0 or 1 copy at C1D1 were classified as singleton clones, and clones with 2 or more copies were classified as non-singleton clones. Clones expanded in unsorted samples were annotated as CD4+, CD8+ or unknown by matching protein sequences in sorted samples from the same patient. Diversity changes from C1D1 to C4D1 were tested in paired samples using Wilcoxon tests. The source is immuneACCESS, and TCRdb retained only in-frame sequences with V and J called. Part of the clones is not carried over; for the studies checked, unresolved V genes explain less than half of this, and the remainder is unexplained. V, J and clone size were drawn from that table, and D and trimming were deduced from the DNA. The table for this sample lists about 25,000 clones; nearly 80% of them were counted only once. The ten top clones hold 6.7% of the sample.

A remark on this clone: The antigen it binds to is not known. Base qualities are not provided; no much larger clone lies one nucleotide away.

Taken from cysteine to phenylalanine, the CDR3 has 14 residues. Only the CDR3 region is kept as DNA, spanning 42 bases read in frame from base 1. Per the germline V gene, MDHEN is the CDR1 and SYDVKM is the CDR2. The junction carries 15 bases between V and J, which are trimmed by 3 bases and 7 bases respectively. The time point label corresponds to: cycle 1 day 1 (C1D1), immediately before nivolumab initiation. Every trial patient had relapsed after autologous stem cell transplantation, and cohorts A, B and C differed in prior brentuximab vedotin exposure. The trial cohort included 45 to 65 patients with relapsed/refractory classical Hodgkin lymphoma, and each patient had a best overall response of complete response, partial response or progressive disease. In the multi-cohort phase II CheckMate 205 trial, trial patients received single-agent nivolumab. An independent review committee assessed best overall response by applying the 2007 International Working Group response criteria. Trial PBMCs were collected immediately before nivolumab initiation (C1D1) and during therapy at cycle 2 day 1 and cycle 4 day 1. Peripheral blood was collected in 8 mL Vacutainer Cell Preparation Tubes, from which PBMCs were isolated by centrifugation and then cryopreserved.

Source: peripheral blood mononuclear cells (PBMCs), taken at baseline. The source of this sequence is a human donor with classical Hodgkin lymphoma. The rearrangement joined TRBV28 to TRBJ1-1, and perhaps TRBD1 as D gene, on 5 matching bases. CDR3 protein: CASSFSEGRGEAFF. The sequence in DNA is TGTGCCAGCAGTTTCTCGGAGGGAAGGGGTGAAGCTTTCTTT.